This TCR beta chain was retrieved from a study of shared clonotypes between healthy human individuals. Here immunoSEQ multiplex PCR was the method, and the copy in TCRdb shows in-frame clones only, minus some. The table includes about 1 million clones, more than 65% detected once. Germline loops: CDR1 MNHEY, CDR2 SVGAGI. After removal of 5 bases from V and 15 bases from J, the junction contained 13 bases not matched to a gene. The CDR3 is 14 amino acids. V and J are TRBV6-5 and TRBJ2-1, with 10 bases lining up with TRBD1. The sample taken for sequencing was memory CD4+ T cells sorted from blood. The sample's subset: CD45RA-negative fraction. The receptor's source is a man between 18 and 29 years old in good health. The CDR3 DNA is TGTGCCAGCAGTCCGGGACAGGGGACCGGCGGACGGTTCTTC. It translates to CASSPGQGTGGRFF.